The source of this T cell receptor (beta chain) is a study of cytomegalovirus exposure and HLA in healthy donors. PCR amplification relied on 60 Vbeta primers (plus 13 Jbeta primers). Data came from immunoSEQ multiplex PCR; TCRdb stores just in-frame clones and leaves some out. The sample shows 150,000 to 200,000 clones, about three quarters of them seen only once. Germline-derived CDR1 and CDR2 are LNHDA and SQIVND (reference sequence). The CDR3 is made up of 14 amino acids. Deletions cut 3 bases from V and 2 bases from J, with 8 bases between. Remarks on this clone: Its antigen is currently unknown.

Study outcomes and limitations: In presence/absence analyses, roughly uniform sequencing depth across donors was assumed. Some highly shared sequence variants likely arose as a pipeline artifact. Specificity of a few CMV-associated chains for CMV antigens was verified in vitro.

The sample was PBMCs. This sequence joins TRBV19 and TRBJ1-3; maybe TRBD1 (6 bases). The clonotype was recovered from a woman aged 40 to 50 in good health and CMV-seronegative. CDR3 sequence: CASSIRTAGNTIYF. The DNA of the CDR3 is TGTGCCAGTAGTATCAGGACAGCTGGAAACACCATATATTTT.